The following is a TCR beta chain sequence with its context. Antigen unknown. Treatment for all HIV-infected participants took place in the United States. The data stem from a study of long-term antiretroviral therapy in people with HIV. Version v3.0 of the immunoSEQ assay was performed at survey level. Data came from immunoSEQ multiplex PCR; TCRdb stores just in-frame clones and leaves some out. The table shows just under 35,000 clones, with 70% to 90% occurring only once. The CDR3 is made up of 16 amino acids. V was trimmed by 7 bases and J by 8 bases, leaving 23 bases between them. Germline values: CDR1 SGHAT, CDR2 FQNNGV. Study-wide results and caveats: No data on ART adherence, viral resistance or therapy changes. Compared with controls, HIV repertoires showed narrower CDR3 length ranges. Blood in the study was drawn between the mid-2000s and the late 2010s, possibly under older ART regimens, which may be less effective than current ones.

The sample was unsorted PBMCs, taken approximately 2.7 years before starting antiretroviral therapy. J is TRBJ1-4 and V is TRBV11-2; no firm D call. The TCR sequence derives from a woman aged 25 to 39 with HIV. CDR3 sequence: CASNSLGDPGWEKLFF. In nucleotides, the CDR3 is TGTGCCAGCAACAGTCTGGGAGACCCTGGGTGGGAAAAACTGTTTTTT.